This is a list of T cell receptor beta chains from one sample in a study of blood T cell repertoires in COVID-19. The protocol was immunoSEQ multiplex PCR, while the TCRdb copy is restricted to in-frame clones and leaves out a portion. The sample has fewer than 300,000 clones, 80% to 95% seen once. Sequencing was performed on PBMCs or T cells enriched from blood (not recorded which). Every receptor here comes from a woman aged 25 to 45 who had recovered from COVID-19. Both conserved end residues are part of each CDR3. D genes are given only for firm matches.

. | TRBJ1-4 | TRBV19 | CASSIMDGTEKLFF
TRBD1 | TRBJ1-6 | TRBV5-1 | CASSPFGTGDSPLHF
TRBD1 | TRBJ1-1 | TRBV7-8 | CASSSSGTEMNTEAFF
TRBD2 | TRBJ2-1 | TRBV11-2 | CASSLDLAAEQFF
TRBD2 | TRBJ2-3 | TRBV7-2 | CASSGRLAGGADTQYF
. | TRBJ2-3 | TRBV30 | CAFDTGLETDTQYF
. | TRBJ2-5 | TRBV4-1 | CASSQVGVLKTQYF
. | TRBJ2-7 | TRBV28 | CASRTPGLLYEQYF
. | TRBJ2-7 | TRBV29-1 | CSVGLFKGEQYF
. | TRBJ1-5 | TRBV18 | CASSLEGGGNQPQHF
TRBD1 | TRBJ1-2 | TRBV28 | CASTTASTGSYSYTF
. | TRBJ2-1 | TRBV30 | CAWESPRDYNEQFF
. | TRBJ2-7 | TRBV28 | CASSFVSSYEQYF
. | TRBJ1-3 | TRBV6-5 | CASSYSYRAGNTIYF
TRBD1 | TRBJ1-2 | TRBV10-2 | CASGYGTEGYGYTF
TRBD1 | TRBJ2-2 | TRBV7-8 | CASSRDRGGTGELFF
TRBD2 | TRBJ2-1 | TRBV3-1/TRBV3-2 | CASSQVAGGPNEQFF
. | TRBJ2-5 | TRBV5-4 | CASSSGETQYF
. | TRBJ1-5 | TRBV12-5 | CASGSEDTQPQHF
. | TRBJ1-1 | TRBV6-5 | CASSSWAGNTEAFF
TRBD1 | TRBJ1-5 | TRBV23-1 | CASSQSGTAFNQPQHF
TRBD2 | TRBJ2-1 | TRBV6-1 | CASSAKGLAGINNEQFF
. | TRBJ2-3 | TRBV7-2 | CASSLKASVRSTDTQYF
TRBD1 | TRBJ1-3 | TRBV11-2 | CASSPGQLSGNTIYF
TRBD1 | TRBJ1-4 | TRBV28 | CASSSLNRGGDEKLFF
. | TRBJ1-5 | TRBV5-6 | CASSSGLGQPQHF
. | TRBJ2-3 | TRBV7-6 | CASSYRDFSTDTQYF
TRBD2 | TRBJ2-1 | TRBV19 | CASSIGLAGMHNEQFF
TRBD1 | TRBJ2-2 | TRBV7-3 | CASSLVSRRRTGVGPNTGELFF
TRBD1 | TRBJ2-1 | TRBV5-6 | CASRLQGRGLNEQFF
. | TRBJ1-3 | TRBV27 | CASSLGGAGNTIYF
TRBD1 | TRBJ2-3 | TRBV27 | CASSADRGRADTQYF
. | TRBJ2-1 | TRBV3-1/TRBV3-2 | CASSQGKDRYNEQFF
TRBD1 | TRBJ1-3 | TRBV9 | CASSPGQGAVGNTIYF
. | TRBJ2-7 | TRBV5-5 | CASSRDSLSSYEQYF
. | TRBJ2-3 | TRBV7-2 | CASRGRGGGEGLYDTQYF
TRBD2 | TRBJ2-3 | TRBV9 | CASSEASGGTQYF
. | TRBJ1-4 | TRBV28 | CASVAGAATNEKLFF
. | TRBJ2-7 | TRBV28 | CASTQGGSYEQYF
TRBD2 | TRBJ2-1 | TRBV2 | CANKEGIAGSYNEQFF
TRBD1 | TRBJ1-4 | TRBV5-1 | CASSLGTGDEKLFF
TRBD2 | TRBJ2-2 | TRBV4-2 | CASSLLAGGPNTGELFF
. | TRBJ1-5 | TRBV29-1 | CSATDSNSNQPQHF
TRBD1 | TRBJ1-2 | TRBV19 | CASSIRTGVQDYGYTF
TRBD1 | TRBJ1-6 | TRBV27 | CASSLTGGSANNSPLHF
TRBD2 | TRBJ2-1 | TRBV19 | CASSDTGTSIFNEQFF
TRBD2 | TRBJ2-1 | TRBV30 | CAWSQTSGNEQFF
. | TRBJ2-5 | TRBV28 | CASSLLGGRETQYF
. | TRBJ1-1 | TRBV3-1/TRBV3-2 | CASSQAGGNTEAFF
. | TRBJ1-2 | TRBV12-3/TRBV12-4 | CASSFSSFYGYTF